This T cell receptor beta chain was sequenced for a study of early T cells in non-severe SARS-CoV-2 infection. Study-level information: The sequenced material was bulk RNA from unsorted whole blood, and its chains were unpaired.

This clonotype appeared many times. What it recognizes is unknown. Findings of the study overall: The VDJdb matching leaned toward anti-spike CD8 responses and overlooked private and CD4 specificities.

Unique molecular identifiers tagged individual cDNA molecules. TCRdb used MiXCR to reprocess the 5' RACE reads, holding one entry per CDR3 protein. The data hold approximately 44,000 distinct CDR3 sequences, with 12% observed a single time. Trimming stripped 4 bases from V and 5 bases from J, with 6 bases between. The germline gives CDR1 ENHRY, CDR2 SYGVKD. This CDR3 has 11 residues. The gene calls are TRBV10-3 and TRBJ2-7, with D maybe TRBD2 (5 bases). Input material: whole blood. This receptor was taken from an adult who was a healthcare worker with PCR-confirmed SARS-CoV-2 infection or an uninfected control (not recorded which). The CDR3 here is CAISARDEQYF. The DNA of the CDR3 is TGTGCCATCAGTGCGCGGGACGAGCAGTACTTC.